This T cell receptor beta chain was recorded in a study of blood T cell repertoires in COVID-19 (dated by TCRdb to 2019 to 2021). Regarding the study in general: The collaborator samples originated in the United States, Italy and Spain and spanned the acute and convalescent phases of COVID-19. The prospective study material was composed of cDNA or gDNA derived from T cells, B-cell-depleted T cells, or PBMCs. Subjects who had been exposed to COVID-19, were actively infected with it, or had recovered from it provided the deeply sampled blood TCRbeta repertoires that made up the dataset. A freely available public database, intended as a resource for researchers studying the immune response to SARS-CoV-2, is where the repertoires were released. The samples were drawn from the first 160 participants of the ongoing ImmuneRACE study and from about 1,200 subjects provided by 6 global collaborators. Sample metadata almost always included a de-identified subject ID, COVID-19 status, age in years and sex. Where available, HLA class I and class II types were taken from metadata supplied by the sample provider and were not determined by assay-based typing.

Details on this clone: Its antigen remains undetermined. Within one base of it there is no much larger clone, and no base qualities were kept.

Spanning cysteine to phenylalanine, the CDR3 consists of 16 amino acids. Kept here is only the CDR3 DNA, which spans 48 bases and is read in frame from base 1. For CDR1 and CDR2, the germline V gene lists SGHRS and YFSETQ. V was cut back by 0 bases and J by 1 base, leaving a gap of 13 bases between them. The investigation overall reported the following: The quantity of clinical and demographic metadata differed by source and by participant and was supplied without curation.

The immunoSEQ Assay, a bias-controlled multiplex PCR, was used to amplify TCRbeta CDR3 regions from genomic DNA. The original methods were these. Nucleated cell counts per sample were estimated from amplification of reference gene primers within the assay. Sequence reads were collapsed and filtered to measure the absolute abundance of every unique TCRbeta CDR3 rearrangement. For each sample, productive Simpson clonality was calculated by taking the square root of Simpson's diversity index across productive rearrangements. TCRdb mirrors the immuneACCESS table, restricted to in-frame sequences. Some clones are absent from its copies; in checked studies, under half trace to an unresolved V gene, and the reason for the others is unknown. The V and J calls and clone size come from that table; D and trimming were worked out from the DNA. This sample lists roughly 200,000 clones; around 83% were detected once. Jointly, the top ten make up approximately 8% of the sample.

In Seattle, one collaborating source enrolled patients while the infection was active and tracked those patients longitudinally over the course of disease. Whole blood was collected in K2EDTA tubes by collaborating institutions according to the institutions' own protocols. For TCRbeta analysis, collaborators shipped samples as frozen whole blood, isolated PBMCs, or DNA extracted from either of those sample types. This receptor was obtained from a woman aged 80 or over with COVID-19, enrolled during active disease. Material for sequencing was peripheral blood. The sequence is built from TRBV5-1 and TRBJ2-5, with a tentative D gene TRBD1 over 6 matching bases. The CDR3 region: CASSLGLGTLQETQYF. The nucleotides are TGCGCCAGCAGCTTGGGGCTAGGGACACTCCAAGAGACCCAGTACTTC.